This is a list of T cell receptor beta chains from one sample in a study of spatial heterogeneity in lung cancer. Using its own MiXCR run on the 5' RACE reads, TCRdb lists one record per CDR3 protein. The table records roughly 46,000 distinct CDR3 sequences, 10% to 15% of them present only once. The sequencing used PBMCs, collected at surgery. The source is a female donor with early-stage non-small cell lung cancer. CDR3s include the opening cysteine and the closing phenylalanine or tryptophan. A D gene is named only where the DNA matches it firmly. Expanded clones are given a class, and other clones once, few, many or no size at all.

>16|TRBJ1-2|TRBV19|TRBD1|.
TGTGCCAGTAGTATAGACCTTCCGGGACAGGGCAATGGCTACACCTTC
CASSIDLPGQGNGYTF
>13|TRBJ2-7|TRBV27|.|many
TGTGCCAGCAGGCAAGGGTCCTCCTACGAGCAGTACTTC
CASRQGSSYEQYF
>14|TRBJ2-1|TRBV19|TRBD2|many
TGTGCCAGTAGTCCCGGGACTAGCGGGGGCAAGCAGTTCTTC
CASSPGTSGGKQFF
>19|TRBJ2-3|TRBV21-1|.|few
TGTGCCAGCAGTAACCGAAGCCAGGCTAGCGGGAGAAGCACAGATACGCAGTATTTT
CASSNRSQASGRSTDTQYF
>15|TRBJ2-5|TRBV3-1|.|.
TGTGCCAGCAGCCAGAGACAATCGGGGAAAGAGACCCAGTACTTC
CASSQRQSGKETQYF
>13|TRBJ1-1|TRBV15|.|few
TGTGCCACCAGCAGAGCAGCAAACACTGAAGCTTTCTTT
CATSRAANTEAFF
>13|TRBJ1-5|TRBV29-1|.|few
TGCAGCGTTGAGGGCGGAGGCAATCAGCCCCAGCATTTT
CSVEGGGNQPQHF
>14|TRBJ1-3|TRBV18|.|.
TGTGCCAGCTCACCAGGGGGATCTGGAAACACCATATATTTT
CASSPGGSGNTIYF
>13|TRBJ1-1|TRBV14|.|medium-sized
TGTGCCAGCAGCCAAGATCTGGGCACTGAAGCTTTCTTT
CASSQDLGTEAFF
>15|TRBJ2-5|TRBV7-2|TRBD1|.
TGTGCCAGCAGCTTGGACAGGGGGATCGGGAAGACCCAGTACTTC
CASSLDRGIGKTQYF
>12|TRBJ2-5|TRBV29-1|TRBD2|few
TGCAGCGTCGTGCCTAGCGGGGGGCCACGATACTTC
CSVVPSGGPRYF
>14|TRBJ2-3|TRBV14|TRBD2|.
TGTGCCAGCAGCCTCGGGGGGGCCCCAGATACGCAGTATTTT
CASSLGGAPDTQYF
>15|TRBJ2-1|TRBV7-2|.|few
TGTGCCAGCAGCTTAGCGGGGAGCTCCTACAATGAGCAGTTCTTC
CASSLAGSSYNEQFF
>20|TRBJ1-2|TRBV15|.|few
TGTGCCACCAGCAGAGATCTCGCCCCCGCAGGGCCCCCAGGAGACTATGGCTACACCTTC
CATSRDLAPAGPPGDYGYTF
>12|TRBJ1-2|TRBV29-1|.|few
TGCAGCGTTGGCCAGGGGTTGAGGGGCTACACCTTC
CSVGQGLRGYTF
>15|TRBJ1-6|TRBV6-5|TRBD1|many
TGTGCCAGCAGTTATGCTAACAGGGGAAACTCACCCCTCCACTTT
CASSYANRGNSPLHF
>14|TRBJ1-4|TRBV2|.|.
TGTGCCAGCAGTGAAGGAGGCAGGAATGAAAAACTGTTTTTT
CASSEGGRNEKLFF
>15|TRBJ1-5|TRBV9|TRBD1|many
TGTGCCAGCAGCGCCGGGGACAGGGAAGATCAGCCCCAGCATTTT
CASSAGDREDQPQHF
>16|TRBJ1-1|TRBV6-5|.|many
TGTGCCAGCAGTTCCCCCGGCAGGGGTTTGGTCACTGAAGCTTTCTTT
CASSSPGRGLVTEAFF
>13|TRBJ2-1|TRBV5-1|TRBD1|few
TGCGCCAGCAGCTTGGGGACAGGGAATGAGCAGTTCTTC
CASSLGTGNEQFF
>18|TRBJ2-3|TRBV27|TRBD2|many
TGTGCCAGCAGGAGAACTAGCGGGGGGTACTATAGCACAGATACGCAGTATTTT
CASRRTSGGYYSTDTQYF
>14|TRBJ2-7|TRBV7-2|TRBD1|.
TGTGCCAGCAGCCCCCCGGGACAGGGCAGCGAGCAGTACTTC
CASSPPGQGSEQYF
>15|TRBJ2-1|TRBV19|.|few
TGTGCCAGTACCAGGGAGACAACCTCCTACAATGAGCAGTTCTTC
CASTRETTSYNEQFF
>12|TRBJ1-1|TRBV7-2|TRBD1|many
TGTGCCAGCAGCTCAGACAGGGTTGAAGCTTTCTTT
CASSSDRVEAFF
>15|TRBJ2-7|TRBV13|.|.
TGTGCCAGCAGCCTCCCAAAGGGTACTCGCTACGAGCAGTACTTC
CASSLPKGTRYEQYF
>14|TRBJ2-1|TRBV7-6|.|many
TGTGCCAGCAGCTTAGATTACAGGACGAACGAGCAGTTCTTC
CASSLDYRTNEQFF
>18|TRBJ1-1|TRBV6-1|TRBD1|.
TGTGCCAGCACCAAGACCGGGACAGGGGGTTTTTTCGACACTGAAGCTTTCTTT
CASTKTGTGGFFDTEAFF
>14|TRBJ2-2|TRBV27|.|.
TGTGCCAGCCGGGACGGACTGAACACCGGGGAGCTGTTTTTT
CASRDGLNTGELFF
>14|TRBJ2-7|TRBV7-2|.|.
TGTGCCAGCAGCTACGTGGGGCCCTCGGACGAGCAGTACTTC
CASSYVGPSDEQYF
>16|TRBJ2-7|TRBV12-3/TRBV12-4|.|.
TGTGCCAGCAGTTTACGGGCAGGCAGTTCCTCCTCCGAGCAGTACTTC
CASSLRAGSSSSEQYF
>18|TRBJ1-4|TRBV5-6|.|few
TGTGCCAGCAGTTTCTTAGACAGGCTGGACGCAACTAATGAAAAACTGTTTTTT
CASSFLDRLDATNEKLFF
>15|TRBJ2-1|TRBV20-1|TRBD2|.
TGCAGTGCTAGACTGGGACTAGCGGTCTCCAATGAGCAGTTCTTC
CSARLGLAVSNEQFF
>14|TRBJ1-6|TRBV2|.|few
TGTGCCAGCGGAAAGGACAGTTATAATTCACCCCTCCACTTT
CASGKDSYNSPLHF
>13|TRBJ2-7|TRBV27|.|few
TGTGCCAGCAGCTACCAGGGTCCCTACGAGCAGTACTTC
CASSYQGPYEQYF
>13|TRBJ2-7|TRBV20-1|.|many
TGCAGTGCTAGAGATGGGGGGAGCTACGAGCAGTACTTC
CSARDGGSYEQYF
>15|TRBJ1-2|TRBV5-6|.|few
TGTGCCAGCAGCTTGGTTTGGCTAGACAGCGGAGGCTACACCTTC
CASSLVWLDSGGYTF
>14|TRBJ1-3|TRBV18|.|.
TGTGCCAGCTCACCACCGGCAGAGGGATACACCATATATTTT
CASSPPAEGYTIYF
>15|TRBJ1-1|TRBV6-5|TRBD1|.
TGTGCCAGCAGTGGATACAGGGGGCCGAACACTGAAGCTTTCTTT
CASSGYRGPNTEAFF
>14|TRBJ2-7|TRBV6-5|.|once
TGTGCCAGCAGCCCTATCCGGGGTCTTGACGAGCAGTACTTC
CASSPIRGLDEQYF
>13|TRBJ1-1|TRBV2|TRBD1|many
TGTGCCAGCTTAAGACAGGGAGGGTCTGAAGCTTTCTTT
CASLRQGGSEAFF
>13|TRBJ1-1|TRBV6-2/TRBV6-3|.|few
TGTGCCAGCATGTTTGGGATAGGCACTGAAGCTTTCTTT
CASMFGIGTEAFF
>16|TRBJ2-5|TRBV29-1|TRBD2|many
TGCAGCGTTTCCCCTACTAGCGGGGGCCCAGAAGAGACCCAGTACTTC
CSVSPTSGGPEETQYF
>15|TRBJ2-3|TRBV9|TRBD1|large
TGTGCCAGCAGCGTAGAGGGACAGCCTACAGATACGCAGTATTTT
CASSVEGQPTDTQYF
>15|TRBJ2-7|TRBV11-2|.|.
TGTGCCAGCAACCCGTCGCAGGGGTCGGTCCACGAGCAGTACTTC
CASNPSQGSVHEQYF
>18|TRBJ1-3|TRBV11-3|.|few
TGTGCCAGCAGCACCCGACCCCGGCACCCGCCCTCTGGAAACACCATATATTTT
CASSTRPRHPPSGNTIYF
>15|TRBJ2-7|TRBV13|TRBD1|few
TGTGCCAGCAGCCCCGCCGGACAGGGAACCTACGAGCAGTACTTC
CASSPAGQGTYEQYF
>12|TRBJ2-7|TRBV3-1|.|few
TGTGCCAGCAGCTTCGGTGCCAGGGAGCAGTACTTC
CASSFGAREQYF
>13|TRBJ2-5|TRBV5-1|.|.
TGCGCCAGCAGCACCTCACTGAGAGAGACCCAGTACTTC
CASSTSLRETQYF
>11|TRBJ2-2|TRBV10-3|.|few
TGTGCCATCAGTGACACCGGGGAGCTGTTTTTT
CAISDTGELFF
>13|TRBJ1-1|TRBV12-3/TRBV12-4|.|many
TGTGCCAGCAGTTTTCCCGGGGCTACTGAAGCTTTCTTT
CASSFPGATEAFF
>17|TRBJ1-3|TRBV19|.|few
TGTGCCAGTAGTATTGTTCCCCGCGCAGTCTCTGGAAACACCATATATTTT
CASSIVPRAVSGNTIYF
>14|TRBJ1-1|TRBV12-3/TRBV12-4|.|few
TGTGCCAGCAGCCGGAGGGGACTGAACACTGAAGCTTTCTTT
CASSRRGLNTEAFF
>13|TRBJ2-3|TRBV3-1|.|many
TGTGCCAGCAGCCAATGGCGAACAGATACGCAGTATTTT
CASSQWRTDTQYF
>15|TRBJ1-2|TRBV19|.|few
TGTGCCAGTAGTATTACAGGGACGGGAAAAAATGGCTACACCTTC
CASSITGTGKNGYTF
>13|TRBJ2-7|TRBV7-2|TRBD2|many
TGTGCCAGCAGCTGGACTAGCGGCTACGAGCAGTACTTC
CASSWTSGYEQYF
>14|TRBJ1-6|TRBV12-3/TRBV12-4|TRBD1|many
TGTGCCAGCAGTTCCGGACAGGGATTATCACCCCTCCACTTT
CASSSGQGLSPLHF
>15|TRBJ2-2|TRBV5-4|TRBD1|many
TGTGCCAGCACCGACCGGCAGGGGGCGGACGGGGAGCTGTTTTTT
CASTDRQGADGELFF
>13|TRBJ2-3|TRBV10-3|.|many
TGTGCCATCAGTGGCGGCAGACCGGATACGCAGTATTTT
CAISGGRPDTQYF
>14|TRBJ2-2|TRBV2|.|.
TGTGCCAGCAGTATGGACGGGAACACCGGGGAGCTGTTTTTT
CASSMDGNTGELFF